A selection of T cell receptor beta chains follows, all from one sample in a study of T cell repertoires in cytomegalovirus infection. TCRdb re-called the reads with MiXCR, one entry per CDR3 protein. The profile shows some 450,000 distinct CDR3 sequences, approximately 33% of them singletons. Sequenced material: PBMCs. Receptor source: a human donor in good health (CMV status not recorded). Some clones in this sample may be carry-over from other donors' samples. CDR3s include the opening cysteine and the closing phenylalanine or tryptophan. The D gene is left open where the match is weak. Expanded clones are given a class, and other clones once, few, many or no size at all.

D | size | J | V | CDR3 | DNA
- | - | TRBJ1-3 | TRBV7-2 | CASSTTGSGNTIYF | TGTGCCAGCAGCACTACAGGATCGGGAAACACCATATATTTT
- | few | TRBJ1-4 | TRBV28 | CASSDGTATNEKLFF | TGTGCCAGCAGTGATGGGACGGCTACCAATGAAAAACTGTTTTTT
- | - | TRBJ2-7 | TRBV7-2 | CASAGTPDEQYF | TGTGCCAGCGCCGGGACTCCCGACGAGCAGTACTTC
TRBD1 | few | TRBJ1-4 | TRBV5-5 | CASSLVFFASTTGEEKLFF | TGTGCCAGCAGCTTGGTATTCTTCGCGTCGACGACAGGGGAAGAAAAACTGTTTTTT
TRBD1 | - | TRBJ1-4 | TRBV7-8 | CASSPPGQSVKKLFF | TGTGCCAGCAGCCCGCCGGGACAGTCCGTTAAAAAACTGTTTTTT
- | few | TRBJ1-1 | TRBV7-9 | CASSFAREGAEAFF | TGTGCCAGCAGCTTTGCCAGGGAAGGGGCTGAAGCTTTCTTT
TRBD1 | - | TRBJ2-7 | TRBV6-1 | CASSRRDRGYEQYF | TGTGCCAGCAGCCGCCGGGACAGGGGCTACGAGCAGTACTTC
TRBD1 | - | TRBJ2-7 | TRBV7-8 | CASSFRGDRGYEQYF | TGTGCCAGCAGCTTCCGTGGGGACAGGGGGTACGAGCAGTACTTC
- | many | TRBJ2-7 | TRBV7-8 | CASSIRDGVSYEQYF | TGTGCCAGCAGCATCCGGGACGGCGTCTCCTACGAGCAGTACTTC
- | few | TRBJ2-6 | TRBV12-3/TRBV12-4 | CASLLAGANVLTF | TGTGCCAGCCTCCTAGCTGGGGCCAACGTCCTGACTTTC
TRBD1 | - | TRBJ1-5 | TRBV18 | CASSDRELSNQPQHF | TGTGCCAGCTCAGACAGGGAGTTAAGCAATCAGCCCCAGCATTTT
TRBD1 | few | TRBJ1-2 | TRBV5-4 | CASSFRTGLFYGYTF | TGTGCCAGCAGCTTTCGGACAGGGTTATTCTATGGCTACACCTTC
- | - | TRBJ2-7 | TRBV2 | CASRGGLNEQYF | TGTGCCAGCAGGGGGGGACTGAACGAGCAGTACTTC
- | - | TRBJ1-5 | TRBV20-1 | CSARDNSGPGQPQHF | TGCAGTGCTAGAGATAACAGTGGGCCGGGTCAGCCCCAGCATTTT
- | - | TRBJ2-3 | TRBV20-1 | CSAPRPGGTGTQYF | TGCAGTGCCCCTCGACCCGGGGGCACAGGTACGCAGTATTTT
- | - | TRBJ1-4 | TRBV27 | CASSPLGGAGEKLFF | TGTGCCAGCAGTCCCCTGGGAGGGGCCGGTGAAAAACTGTTTTTT
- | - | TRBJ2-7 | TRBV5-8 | CDSSFRDSYEQYF | TGTGACAGCAGCTTCAGGGACTCCTACGAGCAGTACTTC
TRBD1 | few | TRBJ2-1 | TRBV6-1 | CASSENRGSHEQFF | TGTGCCAGCAGTGAGAACAGGGGATCGCATGAGCAGTTCTTC